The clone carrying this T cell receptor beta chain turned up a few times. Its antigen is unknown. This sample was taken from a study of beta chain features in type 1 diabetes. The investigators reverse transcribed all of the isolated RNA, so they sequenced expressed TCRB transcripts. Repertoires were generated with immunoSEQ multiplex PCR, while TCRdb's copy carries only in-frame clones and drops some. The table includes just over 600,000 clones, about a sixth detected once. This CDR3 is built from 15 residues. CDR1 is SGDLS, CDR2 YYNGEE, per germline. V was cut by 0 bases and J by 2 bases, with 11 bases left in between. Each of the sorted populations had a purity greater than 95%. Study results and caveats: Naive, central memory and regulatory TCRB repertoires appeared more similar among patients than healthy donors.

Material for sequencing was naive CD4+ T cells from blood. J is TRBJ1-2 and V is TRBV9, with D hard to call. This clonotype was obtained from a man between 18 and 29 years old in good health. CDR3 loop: CASSVVGGQNYGYTF. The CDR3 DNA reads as TGTGCCAGCAGCGTAGTGGGAGGGCAGAACTATGGCTACACCTTC.